The 3 T cell receptor beta chains below all came from one sample that was sequenced in a study of CD8 T cells in ankylosing spondylitis. Each CDR3 protein is one row after TCRdb ran MiXCR on the 5' RACE reads. Found here are 340,000 or so distinct CDR3 sequences, roughly 14% of them singletons; the top ten hold around 0.99%. Material: blood, either unsorted or a sorted T cell fraction (not recorded which). These receptors were taken from a male donor with ankylosing spondylitis or in good health (not recorded which).

The V and J genes are TRBV12-3 or TRBV12-4 and TRBJ2-3; TRBD2 might be the D (6 bases). V was shortened by 2 bases and J by 2 bases, with 11 bases between the two germline ends. This CDR3 spans 15 amino acids. CDR3 amino acids: CASSLTSLNTDTQYF. The CDR3 DNA reads TGTGCCAGCAGTTTAACTAGCCTGAACACAGATACGCAGTATTTT.

The chain has TRBV6-1 and TRBJ2-3; 14 bases are shared with TRBD2. Germline V gene sequence: CDR1 MNHNS, CDR2 SASEGT. The CDR3 spans 16 residues. Trimming at V came to 3 bases and at J to 10 bases, leaving 9 bases not matched to a gene. The CDR3 nucleotides read TGTGCCAGCAGTGAGGGGACTAGCGGGGGCATCCGCCCGCAGTATTTT. Translation: CASSEGTSGGIRPQYF.

This sequence joins TRBV5-1 and TRBJ2-5; D gene ambiguous. This CDR3 comprises 13 residues. Per germline, CDR1 SGHRS and CDR2 YFSETQ. V lost 0 bases and J 5 bases, leaving 8 bases between the germline ends. The CDR3 region is CASSLVVGETQYF. CDR3 sequence (DNA): TGCGCCAGCAGCTTGGTGGTCGGGGAGACCCAGTACTTC.